A single sample is the source of the 20 T cell receptor beta chains below, sequenced in a study of blood T cell repertoires in COVID-19. Repertoires were generated with immunoSEQ multiplex PCR, while TCRdb's copy carries only in-frame clones and drops some. This sample has 150,000 to 250,000 clones, with 75% to 85% found just once. The sequenced sample consisted of PBMCs or T cells enriched from blood (not recorded which). These receptors all stem from a man in his forties who had recovered from COVID-19.

The chain combines TRBV3-1 (or the pseudogene TRBV3-2) with TRBJ2-7, with 7 nucleotides matching TRBD1. V lost 3 bases and J lost 2; bases outside the gene matches: 4. The CDR3 has 14 residues. CDR1 and CDR2 (germline): LGHDT, YNNKEL (reference sequence). In nucleotides, the CDR3 is TGTGCCAGCAGCCACCTAGGGACAGCCTACGAGCAGTACTTC. It encodes CASSHLGTAYEQYF.

The DNA of the CDR3 is TGTGCCAGCAGCCCCGGGACAGGGTATCAGCCCCAGCATTTT. Translating gives CASSPGTGYQPQHF. The rearrangement links TRBV25-1 to TRBJ1-5; TRBD1 aligns across 9 bases. With V trimmed by 6 bases and J by 5 bases, 5 bases remained unmatched. Germline V gene lookup returns CDR1 MGHDK and CDR2 SYGVNS. The CDR3 is 14 residues long.

As concerns this clone: Additional DNA sequences in this sample encode the identical CDR3. The chain uses TRBV9 and TRBJ2-1, with 9 bases fitting TRBD2. V lost 2 bases, J lost 4 bases, and 4 bases stayed unmatched. The germline V gene encodes CDR1 SGDLS and CDR2 YYNGEE. The CDR3 extends over 15 amino acids. CDR3 in DNA: TGTGCCAGCAGCGTGGGCGGGAGGGCATACAATGAGCAGTTCTTC. Protein product: CASSVGGRAYNEQFF.

The CDR3 DNA reads as TGTGCCAGCAGTTCGGACAGGGGAAGCACTGAAGCTTTCTTT. Translation: CASSSDRGSTEAFF. The chain has TRBV6-5 and TRBJ1-1; 9 bases map to TRBD1. Germline loops: CDR1 MNHEY, CDR2 SVGAGI. The junction had 4 bases not matched to a gene; V was cut back by 4 bases and J by 4 bases. This CDR3 has 14 amino acids.

This clone was observed once. V and J are TRBV28 and TRBJ1-1, with unresolved D. Trimming took off 4 bases at V and 5 bases at J, with 14 bases between the two ends. The CDR3 is 14 residues long. Germline V gene lookup returns CDR1 MDHEN and CDR2 SYDVKM. The CDR3 reads CASSSPGVTTEAFF. The DNA for the CDR3 is TGTGCCAGCAGTTCGCCCGGGGTAACTACTGAAGCTTTCTTT. The variable domain in full, with the rest retrieved from reference TRBV28 and TRBJ1-1, is DVKVTQSSRYLVKRTGEKVFLECVQDMDHENMFWYRQDPGLGLRLIYFSYDVKMKEKGDIPEGYSVSREKKERFSLILESASTNQTSMYLCASSSPGVTTEAFFGQGTRLTVV.

This chain uses TRBV5-1 with TRBJ1-4; perhaps TRBD1 as D (5 bases). Deletions cut 1 base from V and 7 bases from J, with 11 bases between. This CDR3 contains 14 residues. CDR1 is SGHRS and CDR2 is YFSETQ in the germline V gene. Written as DNA, the CDR3 is TGCGCCAGCAGCTTGCCAGGGTTGGGTGAAAAACTGTTTTTT. Amino acid sequence: CASSLPGLGEKLFF.

This chain uses TRBV16 with TRBJ1-1, with 10 bases aligning to TRBD1. V shed 0 bases, J shed 8 bases, and the junction held 3 bases outside the gene matches. The length of the CDR3 is 14 residues. The germline CDR1 and CDR2 sequences are KGHSY and FQNENV. The DNA of the CDR3 is TGTGCCAGCAGCCAATCGGCGGGACAGGGGGAAGCTTTCTTT. Translating gives CASSQSAGQGEAFF. The variable domain in full, with the rest retrieved from reference TRBV16 and TRBJ1-1, is GEEVAQTPKHLVRGEGQKAKLYCAPIKGHSYVFWYQQVLKNEFKFLISFQNENVFDETGMPKERFSAKCLPNSPCSLEIQATKLEDSAVYFCASSQSAGQGEAFFGQGTRLTVV.

The gene calls are TRBV14 and TRBJ2-7; 14 bases align to TRBD2. The CDR3 covers 16 residues. The V and J ends lost 2 bases and 5 bases, in that order; junction bases with no gene match: 5. From germline, CDR1 is SGHDN and CDR2 FVKESK. The CDR3 sequence is CASSQRGLAGEHEQYV. CDR3 nucleotide sequence: TGTGCCAGCAGCCAACGGGGACTAGCGGGAGAACACGAGCAGTACGTC.

The chain joins TRBV30 to TRBJ2-5; the match to TRBD1 covers 10 bases. V was clipped by 6 bases and J by 9 bases; unmatched bases: 7. In germline, CDR1 is GTSNPN, CDR2 SVGIG (reference sequence). CDR3 length: 12 residues. Here the CDR3 DNA reads TGTGCCTGTGGACAGGGGGAAGTAGCCCAGTACTTC. This encodes CACGQGEVAQYF.

The V call is TRBV7-2, the J call TRBJ2-5; the match to TRBD2 covers 12 bases. The V gene's germline CDR1 is SGHTA and CDR2 FQGNSA. This CDR3 is built from 19 residues. The V segment lost 4 bases and the J segment 4 bases; nucleotides outside the gene matches: 16. CDR3 loop: CASSSLPPTSGSGGETQYF. CDR3 bases: TGTGCCAGCAGCTCCCTCCCCCCGACTAGCGGGAGCGGTGGAGAGACCCAGTACTTC.

The chain employs TRBV7-3 and TRBJ1-3; 8 bases map to TRBD1. Germline loops: CDR1 SGHTA, CDR2 FQGTGA. This CDR3 spans 14 amino acids. Losses at the gene ends were 5 bases for V and 3 bases for J; bases not matched to a gene: 3. The CDR3 protein is CASSPTGDGNTIYF. CDR3 bases: TGTGCCAGCAGCCCGACAGGGGATGGAAACACCATATATTTT.

The V gene is TRBV5-5, the J gene TRBJ2-5; 9 bases agree with TRBD1. V lost 4 bases and J lost 0; bases outside the gene matches: 7. The CDR3 length is 16 residues. The germline V gene has CDR1 SGHKS and CDR2 YYEKEE (reference sequence). The CDR3 region has the DNA TGTGCCAGCAGCATAGGACAGGGGCAGAACCAAGAGACCCAGTACTTC. This sequence encodes CASSIGQGQNQETQYF. Looking up the rest from reference TRBV5-5 and TRBJ2-5 gives the full variable domain: DAGVTQSPTHLIKTRGQQVTLRCSPISGHKSVSWYQQVLGQGPQFIFQYYEKEERGRGNFPDRFSARQFPNYSSELNVNALLLGDSALYLCASSIGQGQNQETQYFGPGTRLLVL.

The chain carries TRBV5-5 and TRBJ1-1, with D tentatively TRBD1 (6 bases). Trimming pared 3 bases from V and 0 bases from J, leaving 15 bases between. The CDR3 consists of 16 residues. The V gene's germline CDR1 is SGHKS and CDR2 YYEKEE (reference sequence). The DNA of the CDR3 is TGTGCCAGCAGCTGGGGAGGCGGGGGGCTGAACACTGAAGCTTTCTTT. It yields the protein CASSWGGGGLNTEAFF.

This clone has a single count. The rearrangement uses TRBV28 and TRBJ2-3; the match to TRBD2 covers 7 bases. CDR3 length: 16 residues. Trimming cost V 5 bases and J 8 bases; bases outside gene matches: 16. CDR1 and CDR2 from the germline V gene are MDHEN and SYDVKM. The CDR3 DNA sequence: TGTGCCAGCAGTGTAATAGGGACTACCGGGCGGAGTACGCAGTATTTT. It encodes CASSVIGTTGRSTQYF.

V usage is TRBV6-2 or TRBV6-3 and J usage is TRBJ2-1; D not resolved. Germline V gene data show CDR1 as MNHEY and CDR2 as SVGEGT. CDR3 size: 13 residues. Trimming cost V 4 bases and J 8 bases, with 12 bases left between them. The CDR3 DNA is TGTGCCAGCAGTTCTTTCTACGAGGATGAGCAGTTCTTC. Translated: CASSSFYEDEQFF.

V and J are TRBV28 and TRBJ1-4, with D tentatively TRBD1 (5 bases). V dropped 6 bases and J dropped 5 bases, with 19 bases sitting between them. The CDR3 has 16 amino acids. Germline V CDR1 and CDR2: MDHEN, SYDVKM. In DNA form, the CDR3 reads TGTGCCAGCAGGCCGAGGCAGGGAGGGGTAAATGAAAAACTGTTTTTT. This sequence encodes CASRPRQGGVNEKLFF.

The chain uses TRBV7-2 and TRBJ1-6; 8 nucleotides match TRBD1. V shed 0 bases and J 9 bases; nucleotides not matched to a gene: 4. The CDR3 is 15 residues long. The germline V gene has CDR1 SGHTA and CDR2 FQGNSA. This chain's CDR3 is CASSLASTGASPLHF. The CDR3 DNA reads as TGTGCCAGCAGCTTAGCATCGACAGGGGCTTCACCCCTCCACTTT. The whole variable domain, filled in from reference TRBV7-2 and TRBJ1-6, reads GAGVSQSPSNKVTEKGKDVELRCDPISGHTALYWYRQSLGQGLEFLIYFQGNSAPDKSGLPSDRFSAERTGGSVSTLTIQRTQQEDSAVYLCASSLASTGASPLHFGNGTRLTVT.

The chain joins TRBV5-1 to TRBJ2-7; 10 bases are shared with TRBD2. Per germline, CDR1 SGHRS and CDR2 YFSETQ. J gave up 3 bases and V 0 bases, and 6 bases lay outside the gene matches. This CDR3 spans 16 amino acids. CDR3 nucleotide sequence: TGCGCCAGCAGCTTGGAACTAGCGGGATCGTTCTACGAGCAGTACTTC. Translating it yields CASSLELAGSFYEQYF.

The chain uses TRBV21-1 and TRBJ2-7; the DNA was not used to check the table's D call, TRBD2. TRBV21-1 is designated a pseudogene. CDR3 length: 16 residues. In DNA, the CDR3 is TGTGCCAGCAGCAAAGTAGCAAGGGGAGGTCCCTACGAGCAGTACGTC. The encoded protein is CASSKVARGGPYEQYV.

This chain links TRBV19 with TRBJ2-7, with no clear D. The germline V gene encodes CDR1 LNHDA and CDR2 SQIVND (reference sequence). The CDR3 is made up of 14 amino acids. V was trimmed by 5 bases and J by 0 bases, leaving 11 bases between them. CDR3 sequence reads: CASSQQQSSYEQYF. The CDR3 DNA is TGTGCCAGTAGTCAGCAACAGAGCTCCTACGAGCAGTACTTC.